Presented here are 9 T cell receptor beta chains from one specimen sequenced in a study of T cells after yellow fever vaccination. TCRdb re-called the 5' RACE reads through MiXCR, storing one row per CDR3 protein. The data hold hundreds of thousands of distinct CDR3 sequences, with under 15% observed a single time. The sequencing used CD4+ T cells sorted from PBMCs, collected 15 days after the yellow fever booster vaccination. The receptors originated from a man younger than 35 who received the YFV17D yellow fever vaccine.

This clonotype has more than one count but fewer than ten. The J gene is TRBJ2-2, the V gene TRBV20-1; D is undetermined. Trimming pared 3 bases from V and 3 bases from J, leaving 8 bases between. The CDR3 sequence is 13 residues long. CDR1 is DFQATT, CDR2 SNEGSKA, per germline (reference sequence). DNA for the CDR3: TGCAGTGCTAGCTGGGCAGACACCGGGGAGCTGTTTTTT. It encodes CSASWADTGELFF.

This clonotype was seen repeatedly, ten times or more. The chain carries TRBV5-5 and TRBJ2-3; 11 nucleotides line up with TRBD1. CDR1 is SGHKS, CDR2 YYEKEE, per germline (reference sequence). Trimming at V came to 4 bases and at J to 6 bases, leaving 4 bases not matched to a gene. This CDR3 region has 14 residues. In DNA form, the CDR3 reads TGTGCCAGCAGCCTCGGGACAGGGGGGGATACGCAGTATTTT. Translated: CASSLGTGGDTQYF.

The J gene is TRBJ1-5, the V gene TRBV4-1; 12 bases line up with TRBD1. This CDR3 contains 17 residues. Trimming removed 3 bases from V and 5 bases from J; junction bases left unmatched: 8. The V gene's germline CDR1 is MGHRA and CDR2 YSYEKL. CDR3 region: CASSHPGGTGGDQPQHF. As DNA, the CDR3 is TGCGCCAGCAGCCACCCGGGAGGGACAGGGGGCGATCAGCCCCAGCATTTT.

This clonotype came up a few times. The chain combines TRBV28 with TRBJ2-4; tentatively, D is TRBD1 (5 bases). CDR3 length: 15 residues. The germline gives CDR1 MDHEN, CDR2 SYDVKM. With 5 bases removed from V and 2 bases from J, the gap between germline ends came to 13 bases. CDR3 protein: CASSPSTGSKNIQYF. Written as DNA, the CDR3 is TGTGCCAGCAGTCCATCCACAGGCTCCAAAAACATTCAGTACTTC.

V usage is TRBV6-2 or TRBV6-3 and J usage is TRBJ2-2; D may correspond to TRBD1 or TRBD2 (5 bases each). Per germline, CDR1 MNHEY and CDR2 SVGEGT. CDR3 length equals 19 residues. V lost 6 bases to trimming and J lost 3 bases, with 26 bases between them. Here the CDR3 reads CASSYQADLRGAYTGELFF. In DNA, the CDR3 is TGTGCCAGCAGCTATCAGGCCGACCTTAGAGGGGCCTACACCGGGGAGCTGTTTTTT.

This clonotype was seen a handful of times. DNA of the CDR3: TGTGCCAGCAGCGTAGCACAGGGGAACATTCAGTACTTC. It is translated as CASSVAQGNIQYF. V is TRBV9 and J is TRBJ2-4; 7 positions agree with TRBD1. Trimming removed 0 bases from V and 7 bases from J; junction bases left unmatched: 1. This CDR3 has 13 amino acids. Germline CDR1 SGDLS, CDR2 YYNGEE.

The genes are TRBV2 and TRBJ2-5, with D tentatively TRBD1 (6 bases). Germline values: CDR1 SNHLY, CDR2 FYNNEI. There are 15 residues in the CDR3. V was shortened by 0 bases and J by 5 bases, with 13 bases between the two germline ends. CDR3 DNA: TGTGCCAGCAGTGAAGCGGTGGGGGCCTCGGAGACCCAGTACTTC. Translated, it gives CASSEAVGASETQYF.

V usage is TRBV4-3 and J usage is TRBJ2-7, with a tentative D call TRBD1 (5 bases). Germline CDR1 LGHNA, CDR2 YSLEER. The CDR3 runs to 13 residues. V lost 6 bases and J lost 4, with 13 bases in between. CDR3 nucleotides: TGCGCCAGCAGTTACGGACAAAAATACGAGCAGTACTTC. It is translated as CASSYGQKYEQYF.

As for this clonotype: At one end, the junction sequence differs from germline, possibly due to a read error. V gene TRBV23-1 combines with J gene TRBJ2-5; a weak D match, TRBD1 (6 bases). TRBV23-1 is an open reading frame, and its role is uncertain. CDR3 size: 13 residues. The CDR3 bases are TGCGCCAGCGGTCAAACAGGGCAAGAGACCCAGTACTTC. It specifies CASGQTGQETQYF.